This T cell receptor beta chain was obtained from a study of blood T cell repertoires in COVID-19. Study at large: Nucleic acid was either cDNA or gDNA, and it came from T cells, B-cell-depleted T cells, or PBMCs.

Germline CDR1 is SGHRS and CDR2 is YFSETQ. V was pared by 3 bases and J by 5 bases, with 13 bases between. The CDR3 length is 14 residues. Sequenced by immunoSEQ multiplex PCR; TCRdb stores in-frame clones only, minus some. The sample shows about 150,000 clones, roughly 78% of them seen only once. The chain has TRBV5-1 and TRBJ2-3; D might be TRBD2 (6 bases). This clonotype was obtained from a woman between 45 and 60 years old who had recovered from COVID-19. The sequencing sample was made of PBMCs or T cells enriched from blood (not recorded which). In DNA form, the CDR3 reads TGCGCCAGCAGCTGGGGGGAAACAGAAGATACGCAGTATTTT. As protein: CASSWGETEDTQYF.